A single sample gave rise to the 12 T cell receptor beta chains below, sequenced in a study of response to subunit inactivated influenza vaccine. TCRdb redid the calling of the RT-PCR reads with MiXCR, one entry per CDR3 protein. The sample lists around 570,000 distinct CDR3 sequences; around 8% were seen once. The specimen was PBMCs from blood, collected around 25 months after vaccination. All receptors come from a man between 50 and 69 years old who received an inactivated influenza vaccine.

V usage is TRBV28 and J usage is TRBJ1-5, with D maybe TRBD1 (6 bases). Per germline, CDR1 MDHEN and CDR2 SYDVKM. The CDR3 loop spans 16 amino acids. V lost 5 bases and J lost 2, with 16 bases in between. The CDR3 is CASSPQTGFGNQPQHF. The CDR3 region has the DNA TGTGCCAGCAGTCCCCAAACAGGGTTTGGCAATCAGCCCCAGCATTTT.

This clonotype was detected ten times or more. The CDR3 spells CASSLTDRGFHEQFF. CDR3 nucleotide sequence: TGCGCCAGCAGCTTGACGGACAGGGGATTCCATGAGCAGTTCTTC. This chain connects TRBV5-1 to TRBJ2-1; the match to TRBD1 covers 9 bases. The germline CDR1 and CDR2 sequences are SGHRS and YFSETQ. The trim removed 1 base at V and 8 bases at J, leaving 7 bases unmatched. This CDR3 spans 15 amino acids.

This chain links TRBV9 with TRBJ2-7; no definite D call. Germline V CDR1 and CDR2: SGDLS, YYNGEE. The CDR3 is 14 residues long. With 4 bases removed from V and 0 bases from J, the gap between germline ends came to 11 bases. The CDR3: CASSPIGSSYEQYF. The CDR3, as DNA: TGTGCCAGCAGCCCAATTGGCAGCTCCTACGAGCAGTACTTC.

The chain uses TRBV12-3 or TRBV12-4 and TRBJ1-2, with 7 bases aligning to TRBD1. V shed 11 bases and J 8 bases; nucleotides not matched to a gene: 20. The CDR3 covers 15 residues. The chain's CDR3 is CAAHNPGTVIQGYTF. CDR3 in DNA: TGTGCCGCTCACAATCCGGGGACAGTAATCCAGGGCTACACCTTC.

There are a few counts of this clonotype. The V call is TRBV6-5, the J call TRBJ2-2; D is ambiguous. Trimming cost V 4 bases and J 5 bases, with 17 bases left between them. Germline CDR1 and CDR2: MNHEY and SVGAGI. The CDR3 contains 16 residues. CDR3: CASSSDRQPGTGELFF. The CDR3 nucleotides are TGTGCCAGCAGTTCGGACCGACAACCTGGGACCGGGGAGCTGTTTTTT.

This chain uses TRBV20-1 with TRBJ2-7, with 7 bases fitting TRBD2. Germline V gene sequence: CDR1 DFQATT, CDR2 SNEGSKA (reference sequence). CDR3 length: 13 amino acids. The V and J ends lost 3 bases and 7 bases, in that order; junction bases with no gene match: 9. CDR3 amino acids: CSARDIAGREQYF. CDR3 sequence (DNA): TGCAGTGCTAGGGACATAGCGGGCCGGGAGCAGTACTTC.

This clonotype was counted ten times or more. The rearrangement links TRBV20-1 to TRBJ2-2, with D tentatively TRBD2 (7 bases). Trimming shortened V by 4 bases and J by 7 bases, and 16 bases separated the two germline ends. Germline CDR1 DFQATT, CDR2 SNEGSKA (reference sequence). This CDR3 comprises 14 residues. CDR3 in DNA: TGCAGTGCTACGAATCGGGGGGCGGGCGGGGAGCTGTTTTTT. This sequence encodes CSATNRGAGGELFF.

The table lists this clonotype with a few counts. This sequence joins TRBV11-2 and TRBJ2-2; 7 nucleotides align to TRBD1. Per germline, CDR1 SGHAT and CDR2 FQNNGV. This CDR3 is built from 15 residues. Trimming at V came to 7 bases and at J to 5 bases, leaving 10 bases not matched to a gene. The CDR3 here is CASTRQGVGTGELFF. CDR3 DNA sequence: TGTGCCAGCACCCGACAGGGCGTCGGTACCGGGGAGCTGTTTTTT.

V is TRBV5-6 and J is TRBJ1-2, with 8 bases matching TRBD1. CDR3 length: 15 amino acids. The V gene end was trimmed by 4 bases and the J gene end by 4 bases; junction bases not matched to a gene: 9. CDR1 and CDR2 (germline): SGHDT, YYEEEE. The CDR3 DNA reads TGTGCCAGCAGCCGCCGGGACAGGAGCCCCTATGGCTACACCTTC. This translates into CASSRRDRSPYGYTF.

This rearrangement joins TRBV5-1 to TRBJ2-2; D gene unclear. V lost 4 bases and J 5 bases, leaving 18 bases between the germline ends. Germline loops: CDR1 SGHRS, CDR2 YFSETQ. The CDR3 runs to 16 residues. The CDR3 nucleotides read TGCGCCAGCAGCCAGCCGAAGGGCTCCGGAACCGGGGAGCTGTTTTTT. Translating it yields CASSQPKGSGTGELFF.

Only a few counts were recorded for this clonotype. CDR3 nucleotides: TGTGCCAGCAATACGGGACTAGAGACACTCGTCGAGCAGTACTTC. Translation gives CASNTGLETLVEQYF. V is TRBV6-4 and J is TRBJ2-7; TRBD2 matches at 8 bases. V lost 7 bases and J lost 6; bases outside the gene matches: 14. The CDR3 runs to 15 residues. The germline CDR1 and CDR2 sequences are MRHNA and SNTAGT.

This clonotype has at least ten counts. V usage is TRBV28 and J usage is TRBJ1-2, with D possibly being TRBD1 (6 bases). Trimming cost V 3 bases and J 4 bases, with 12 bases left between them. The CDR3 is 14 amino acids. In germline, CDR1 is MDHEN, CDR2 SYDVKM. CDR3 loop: CASSLAGESYGYTF. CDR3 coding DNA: TGTGCCAGCAGTTTGGCAGGGGAAAGCTATGGCTACACCTTC.